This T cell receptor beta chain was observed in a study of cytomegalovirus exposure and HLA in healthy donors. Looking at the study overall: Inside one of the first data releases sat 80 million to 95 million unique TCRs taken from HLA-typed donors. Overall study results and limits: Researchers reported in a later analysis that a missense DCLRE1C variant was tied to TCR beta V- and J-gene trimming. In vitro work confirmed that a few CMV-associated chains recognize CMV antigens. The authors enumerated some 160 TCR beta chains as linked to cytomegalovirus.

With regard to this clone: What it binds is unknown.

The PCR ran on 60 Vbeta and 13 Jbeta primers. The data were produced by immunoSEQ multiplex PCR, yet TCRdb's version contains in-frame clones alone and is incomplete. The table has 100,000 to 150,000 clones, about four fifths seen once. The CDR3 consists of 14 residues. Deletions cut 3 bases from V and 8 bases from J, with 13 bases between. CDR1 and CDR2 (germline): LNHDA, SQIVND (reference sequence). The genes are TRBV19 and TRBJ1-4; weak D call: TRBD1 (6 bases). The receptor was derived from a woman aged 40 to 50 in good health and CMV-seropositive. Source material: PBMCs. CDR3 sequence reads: CASSMGTSHEKLFF. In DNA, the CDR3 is TGTGCCAGTAGTATGGGGACATCACACGAAAAACTGTTTTTT.